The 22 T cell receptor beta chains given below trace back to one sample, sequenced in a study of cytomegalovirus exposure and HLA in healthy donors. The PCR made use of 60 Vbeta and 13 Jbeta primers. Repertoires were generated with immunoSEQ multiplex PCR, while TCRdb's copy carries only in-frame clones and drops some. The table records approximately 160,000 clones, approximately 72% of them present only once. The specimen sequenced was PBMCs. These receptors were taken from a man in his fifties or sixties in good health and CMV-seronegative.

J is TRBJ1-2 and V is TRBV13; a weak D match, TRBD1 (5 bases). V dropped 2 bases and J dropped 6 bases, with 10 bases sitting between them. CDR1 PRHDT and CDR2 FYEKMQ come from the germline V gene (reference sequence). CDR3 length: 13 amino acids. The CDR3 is CASSLWGEDGYTF. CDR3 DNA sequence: TGTGCCAGCAGCTTATGGGGGGAAGATGGCTACACCTTC. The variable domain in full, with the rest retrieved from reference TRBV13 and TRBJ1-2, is AAGVIQSPRHLIKEKRETATLKCYPIPRHDTVYWYQQGPGQDPQFLISFYEKMQSDKGSIPDRFSAQQFSDYHSELNMSSLELGDSALYFCASSLWGEDGYTFGSGTRLTVV.

The CDR3 DNA follows: TGTGCCTCCTCAAGGGGGTCTGCGTGGATCTACGAGCAGTACTTC. This sequence encodes CASSRGSAWIYEQYF. The chain recombines TRBV6-5 with TRBJ2-7; D perhaps matches TRBD1 (6 bases). Trimming shortened V by 11 bases and J by 3 bases, and 23 bases separated the two germline ends. This CDR3 comprises 15 residues. Germline V gene data show CDR1 as MNHEY and CDR2 as SVGAGI.

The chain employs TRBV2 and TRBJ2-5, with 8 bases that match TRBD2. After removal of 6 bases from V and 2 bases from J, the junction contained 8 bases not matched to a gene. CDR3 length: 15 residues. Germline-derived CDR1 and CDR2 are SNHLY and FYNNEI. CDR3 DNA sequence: TGTGCCAGCAGGGACGGAGCGGGGGCACAAGAGACCCAGTACTTC. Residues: CASRDGAGAQETQYF.

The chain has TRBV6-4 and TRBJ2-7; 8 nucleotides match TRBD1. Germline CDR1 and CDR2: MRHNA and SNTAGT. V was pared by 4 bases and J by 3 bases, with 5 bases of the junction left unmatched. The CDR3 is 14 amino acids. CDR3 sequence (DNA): TGTGCCAGCAGTGTCGGAACAGGGGGCTACGAGCAGTACTTC. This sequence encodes CASSVGTGGYEQYF.

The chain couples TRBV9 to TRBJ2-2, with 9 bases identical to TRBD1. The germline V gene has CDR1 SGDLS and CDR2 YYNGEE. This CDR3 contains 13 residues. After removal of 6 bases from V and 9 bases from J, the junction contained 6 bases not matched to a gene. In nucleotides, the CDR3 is TGTGCCAGCAACGGGGGACAGGGTTGGGAGCTGTTTTTT. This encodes CASNGGQGWELFF. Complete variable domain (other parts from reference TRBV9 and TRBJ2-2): DSGVTQTPKHLITATGQRVTLRCSPRSGDLSVYWYQQSLDQGLQFLIQYYNGEERAKGNILERFSAQQFPDLHSELNLSSLELGDSALYFCASNGGQGWELFFGEGSRLTVL.

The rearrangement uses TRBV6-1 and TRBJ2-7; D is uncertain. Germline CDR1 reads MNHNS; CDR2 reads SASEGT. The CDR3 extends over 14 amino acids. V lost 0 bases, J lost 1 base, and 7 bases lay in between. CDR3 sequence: CASSEAGSSYEQYF. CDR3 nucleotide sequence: TGTGCCAGCAGTGAAGCGGGCAGTTCCTACGAGCAGTACTTC.

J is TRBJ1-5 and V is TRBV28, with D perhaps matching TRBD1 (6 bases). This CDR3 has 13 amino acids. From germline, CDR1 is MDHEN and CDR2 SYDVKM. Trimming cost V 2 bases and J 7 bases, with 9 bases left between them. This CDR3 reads CASSLTTGQPQHF. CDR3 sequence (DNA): TGTGCCAGCAGTTTAACTACAGGGCAGCCCCAGCATTTT.

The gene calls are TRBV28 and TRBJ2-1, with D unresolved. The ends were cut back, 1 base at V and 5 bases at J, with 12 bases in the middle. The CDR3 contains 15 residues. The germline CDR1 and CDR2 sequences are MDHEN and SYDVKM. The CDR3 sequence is CASSLLVLSDNEQFF. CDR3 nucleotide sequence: TGTGCCAGCAGTTTATTGGTACTCTCTGACAATGAGCAGTTCTTC.

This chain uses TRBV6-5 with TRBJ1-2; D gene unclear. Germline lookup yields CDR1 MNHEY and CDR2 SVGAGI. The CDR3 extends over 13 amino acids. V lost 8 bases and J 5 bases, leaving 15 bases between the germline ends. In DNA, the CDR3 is TGTGCCAGCCGTAAGAGGGAGGGTTATGGCTACACCTTC. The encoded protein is CASRKREGYGYTF.

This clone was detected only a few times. The CDR3 coding sequence is TGTGCCAGCAGTGGGGGGACAGGCCCGTATAGCAATCAGCCCCAGCATTTT. Protein sequence: CASSGGTGPYSNQPQHF. The chain is built from TRBV6-1 and TRBJ1-5; 8 bases are shared with TRBD1. J was trimmed by 0 bases and V by 4 bases; bases with no gene match: 8. The germline V gene encodes CDR1 MNHNS and CDR2 SASEGT. The CDR3 runs 17 residues.

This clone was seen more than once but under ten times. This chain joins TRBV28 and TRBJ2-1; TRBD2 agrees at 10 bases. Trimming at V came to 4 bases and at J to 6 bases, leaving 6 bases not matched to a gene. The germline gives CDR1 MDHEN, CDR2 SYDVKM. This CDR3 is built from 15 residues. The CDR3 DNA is TGTGCCAGCAGTTCCCTACTAGCGGGATCCAATGAGCAGTTCTTC. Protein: CASSSLLAGSNEQFF. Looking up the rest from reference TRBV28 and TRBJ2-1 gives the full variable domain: DVKVTQSSRYLVKRTGEKVFLECVQDMDHENMFWYRQDPGLGLRLIYFSYDVKMKEKGDIPEGYSVSREKKERFSLILESASTNQTSMYLCASSSLLAGSNEQFFGPGTRLTVL.

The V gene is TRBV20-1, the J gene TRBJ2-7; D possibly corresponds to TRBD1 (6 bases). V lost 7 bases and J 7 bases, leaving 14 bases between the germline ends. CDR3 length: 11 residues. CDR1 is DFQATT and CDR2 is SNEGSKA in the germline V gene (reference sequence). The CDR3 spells CSVVGGREQYF. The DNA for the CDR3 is TGCAGTGTTGTAGGGGGAAGGGAGCAGTACTTC.

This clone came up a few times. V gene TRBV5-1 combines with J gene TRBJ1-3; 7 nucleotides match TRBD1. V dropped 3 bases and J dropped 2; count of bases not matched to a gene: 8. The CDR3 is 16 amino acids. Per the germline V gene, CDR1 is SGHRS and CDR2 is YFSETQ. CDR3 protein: CASSSGGTATGNTIYF. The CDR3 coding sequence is TGCGCCAGCAGCTCAGGTGGGACAGCCACTGGAAACACCATATATTTT. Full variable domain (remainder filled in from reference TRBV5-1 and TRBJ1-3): KAGVTQTPRYLIKTRGQQVTLSCSPISGHRSVSWYQQTPGQGLQFLFEYFSETQRNKGNFPGRFSGRQFSNSRSEMNVSTLELGDSALYLCASSSGGTATGNTIYFGEGSWLTVV.

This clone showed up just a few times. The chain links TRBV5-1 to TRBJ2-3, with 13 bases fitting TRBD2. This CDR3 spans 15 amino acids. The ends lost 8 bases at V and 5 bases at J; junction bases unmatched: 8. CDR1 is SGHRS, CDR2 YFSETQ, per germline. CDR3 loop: CASQRTSGGLDTQYF. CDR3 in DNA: TGCGCCAGTCAACGGACTAGCGGGGGTTTAGATACGCAGTATTTT.

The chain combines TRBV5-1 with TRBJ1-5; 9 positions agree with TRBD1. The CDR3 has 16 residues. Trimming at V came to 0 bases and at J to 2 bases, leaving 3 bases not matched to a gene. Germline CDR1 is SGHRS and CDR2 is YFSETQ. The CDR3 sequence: CASSLGQGEGNQPQHF. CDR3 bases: TGCGCCAGCAGCTTGGGACAGGGGGAAGGCAATCAGCCCCAGCATTTT. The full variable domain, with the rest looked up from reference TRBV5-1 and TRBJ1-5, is KAGVTQTPRYLIKTRGQQVTLSCSPISGHRSVSWYQQTPGQGLQFLFEYFSETQRNKGNFPGRFSGRQFSNSRSEMNVSTLELGDSALYLCASSLGQGEGNQPQHFGDGTRLSIL.

CDR3 amino acids: CASSMIAGGPVGELFF. CDR3 in DNA: TGTGCCAGTAGTATGATAGCGGGGGGGCCGGTCGGGGAGCTGTTTTTT. This sequence joins TRBV19 and TRBJ2-2; 11 bases fit TRBD2. This CDR3 has 16 residues. The germline CDR1 and CDR2 sequences are LNHDA and SQIVND (reference sequence). The ends lost 3 bases at V and 7 bases at J; junction bases unmatched: 7.

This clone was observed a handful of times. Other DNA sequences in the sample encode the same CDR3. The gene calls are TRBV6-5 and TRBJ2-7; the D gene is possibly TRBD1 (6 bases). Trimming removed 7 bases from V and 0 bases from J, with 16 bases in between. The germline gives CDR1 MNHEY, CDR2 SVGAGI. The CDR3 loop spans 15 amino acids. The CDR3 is CASTPRQGSSYEQYF. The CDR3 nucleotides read TGTGCCAGCACCCCTAGGCAGGGGAGCTCCTACGAGCAGTACTTC.

CDR3 loop: CASSTLAGGSTDTQYF. The CDR3 DNA follows: TGTGCCAGTAGTACGCTAGCGGGGGGTAGCACAGATACGCAGTATTTT. The chain is built from TRBV19 and TRBJ2-3, with 11 bases identical to TRBD2. J lost 0 bases, V lost 4 bases, and 3 bases had no gene match. The CDR3 covers 16 residues. CDR1 and CDR2 (germline): LNHDA, SQIVND (reference sequence). Supplemented by reference TRBV19 and TRBJ2-3, the full variable domain reads DGGITQSPKYLFRKEGQNVTLSCEQNLNHDAMYWYRQDPGQGLRLIYYSQIVNDFQKGDIAEGYSVSREKKESFPLTVTSAQKNPTAFYLCASSTLAGGSTDTQYFGPGTRLTVL.

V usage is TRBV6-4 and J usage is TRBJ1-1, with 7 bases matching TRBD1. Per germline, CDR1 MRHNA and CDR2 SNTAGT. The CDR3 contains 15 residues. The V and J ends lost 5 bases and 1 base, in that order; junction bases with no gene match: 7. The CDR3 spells CASSSEGARNTEAFF. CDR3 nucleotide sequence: TGTGCCAGCAGTTCGGAGGGGGCGAGGAACACTGAAGCTTTCTTT.

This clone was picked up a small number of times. CDR3 DNA: TGTGCCAGCAGTCCCGGTACCCTAGCCAAAAACATTCAGTACTTC. As protein: CASSPGTLAKNIQYF. The genes are TRBV6-5 and TRBJ2-4; D is undetermined. V lost 5 bases and J 0 bases, leaving 11 bases between the germline ends. The CDR3 is 15 amino acids. Germline assignment: CDR1 MNHEY and CDR2 SVGAGI.

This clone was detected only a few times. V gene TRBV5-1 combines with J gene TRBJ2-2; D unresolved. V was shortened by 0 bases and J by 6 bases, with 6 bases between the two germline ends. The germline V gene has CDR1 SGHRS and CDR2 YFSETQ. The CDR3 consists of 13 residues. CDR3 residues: CASSLDSSGELFF. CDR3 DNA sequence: TGCGCCAGCAGCTTGGACTCTTCCGGGGAGCTGTTTTTT.

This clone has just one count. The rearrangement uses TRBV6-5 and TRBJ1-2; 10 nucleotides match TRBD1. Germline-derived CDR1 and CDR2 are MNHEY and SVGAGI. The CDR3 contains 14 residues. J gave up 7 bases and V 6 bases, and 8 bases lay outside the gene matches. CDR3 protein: CASSLRQGAGGYTF. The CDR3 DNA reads TGTGCCAGCAGCCTTAGACAGGGGGCGGGTGGCTACACCTTC.